Each of the 10 T cell receptor beta chains below was sequenced from the same sample in a study of T-cell memory formation after mild COVID-19. TCRdb analysed the 5' RACE reads with MiXCR anew, one entry per CDR3 protein. The data show roughly 450,000 distinct CDR3 sequences, roughly 18% seen once. Sequencing was performed on PBMCs or a T cell subset sorted from them (not recorded which). These TCRs come from a man aged 18 to 29 who had mild COVID-19 (a few samples of this study predate the infection). Cell type and time point are not known.

The chain joins TRBV7-2 to TRBJ2-4; 8 nucleotides match TRBD2. Germline CDR1 and CDR2: SGHTA and FQGNSA. The CDR3 runs to 16 residues. V was clipped by 4 bases and J by 3 bases; unmatched bases: 8. The CDR3 loop is CASSSLAGFDKNIQYF. The CDR3 nucleotides are TGTGCCAGCAGCTCCTTAGCGGGGTTCGACAAAAACATTCAGTACTTC.

The rearrangement joins TRBV7-2 to TRBJ2-1; 7 bases are shared with TRBD1. V was pared by 5 bases and J by 6 bases, with 10 bases of the junction left unmatched. Germline V gives CDR1 SGHTA, CDR2 FQGNSA. This CDR3 comprises 15 residues. CDR3 in DNA: TGTGCCAGCAGCACGCAGACAGGGTCGGTCAATGAGCAGTTCTTC. Translating it yields CASSTQTGSVNEQFF.

In its sample, this clonotype was seen a few times. V and J are TRBV5-1 and TRBJ2-2, with D possibly matching TRBD1 (5 bases). CDR1 and CDR2 from the germline V gene are SGHRS and YFSETQ. The CDR3 has 13 residues. V lost 4 bases to trimming and J lost 7 bases, with 11 bases between them. DNA for the CDR3: TGCGCCAGCAGCCCCGGCACAGGCGGGGAGCTGTTTTTT. Translated: CASSPGTGGELFF.

Only a few counts were recorded for this clonotype. At one end, the junction sequence differs from germline, possibly due to a read error. The V and J genes are TRBV11-2 and TRBJ1-1, with D maybe TRBD1 (5 bases). CDR1 is SGHAT, CDR2 FQNNGV, per germline. This CDR3 has 12 residues. The CDR3 spells CASNLGVAEAFF. CDR3 in DNA: TGTGCCAGCAACTTAGGGGTCGCTGAAGCTTTCTTT. Together with reference TRBV11-2 and TRBJ1-1, the CDR3 gives the full variable domain: EAGVAQSPRYKIIEKRQSVAFWCNPISGHATLYWYQQILGQGPKLLIQFQNNGVVDDSQLPKDRFSAERLKGVDSTLKIQPAKLEDSAVYLCASNLGVAEAFFGQGTRLTVV.

The chain employs TRBV7-2 and TRBJ2-7, with 9 nucleotides matching TRBD2. Germline assignment: CDR1 SGHTA and CDR2 FQGNSA. This CDR3 is built from 14 residues. Trimming at V came to 2 bases and at J to 6 bases, leaving 5 bases not matched to a gene. The CDR3 DNA reads as TGTGCCAGCAGCTTATGGAGCGGGAGGAGCGAGCAGTACGTC. This codes for CASSLWSGRSEQYV.

The rearrangement joins TRBV27 to TRBJ1-2; D uncertain. The CDR3 length is 15 residues. From germline, CDR1 is MNHEY and CDR2 SMNVEV (reference sequence). V lost 6 bases and J 0 bases, leaving 14 bases between the germline ends. CDR3 nucleotides: TGTGCCAGCAGCAAATACTCCTCAGCTAACTATGGCTACACCTTC. Its translation is CASSKYSSANYGYTF.

The rearrangement uses TRBV5-5 and TRBJ2-7, with D hard to call. Germline lookup yields CDR1 SGHKS and CDR2 YYEKEE (reference sequence). The CDR3 has 16 residues. Between the trimmed V and J ends, which lost 4 bases and 0 bases, there was a span of 17 bases. CDR3 in amino acids: CASSLGAARSSYEQYV. The DNA for the CDR3 is TGTGCCAGCAGCCTCGGTGCGGCGAGGAGCTCCTACGAGCAGTACGTC.

The chain couples TRBV20-1 to TRBJ2-5; 9 bases agree with TRBD1. After removal of 2 bases from V and 9 bases from J, the junction contained 10 bases not matched to a gene. The CDR3 is 14 amino acids. Germline CDR1 reads DFQATT; CDR2 reads SNEGSKA (reference sequence). The DNA of the CDR3 is TGCAGTGCTAGATCCTGGGGACAGGGCGTCCCCCAGTACTTC. Translating it yields CSARSWGQGVPQYF.

The chain has TRBV11-2 and TRBJ2-3, with 8 bases lining up with TRBD1. The CDR3 is 15 amino acids. After removal of 1 base from V and 5 bases from J, the junction contained 5 bases not matched to a gene. The germline gives CDR1 SGHAT, CDR2 FQNNGV. DNA of the CDR3: TGTGCCAGCAGCTTAGGACAGGGGCCTGTAGATACGCAGTATTTT. It is translated as CASSLGQGPVDTQYF.

This clonotype has just a few counts. V gene TRBV5-4 combines with J gene TRBJ1-1; D is unresolved. There are 14 residues in the CDR3. Germline CDR1 and CDR2: SGHNT and YYREEE (reference sequence). The ends were cut back, 2 bases at V and 2 bases at J, with 10 bases in the middle. CDR3 sequence: CASSFFQTNTEAFF. The CDR3 coding sequence is TGTGCCAGCAGCTTTTTTCAGACTAACACTGAAGCTTTCTTT.